This TCR beta chain appears in the sequencing data of a study of T-cell reconstitution after alpha-beta-depleted transplantation in children. Study findings and constraints: Approximately two months post-transplant, alpha-beta T cells reportedly originated from several hundred expanded graft clones. The high TCRbeta diversity at day 60 in some patients came from surviving recipient T cells and thymic progenitors. Newly made T cells mostly supplied T-cell counts and diversity one year after transplant.

This clonotype showed up many times. Its antigen is unidentified. The TCRbeta library incorporated unique molecular identifiers. TCRdb reprocessed the PCR reads with MiXCR, giving one entry per CDR3 protein. The sample lists around 300,000 distinct CDR3 sequences, 10% seen once, with less than 9% in the top ten. The germline CDR1 and CDR2 sequences are SGHAT and FQNNGV. The junction had 10 bases not matched to a gene; V was cut back by 6 bases and J by 4 bases. CDR3 length: 15 residues. The source was PBMCs, collected before TCRalphabeta/CD19-depleted stem cell transplant. This clonotype was sampled from a boy under two years old with acute myeloid leukemia, due to receive a stem cell transplant. The chain joins TRBV11-2 to TRBJ2-5, with 8 positions matching TRBD2. The CDR3 DNA follows: TGTGCCAGCAGTCCCCCGGGGGGGGGCCGAGAGACCCAGTACTTC. This translates into CASSPPGGGRETQYF.